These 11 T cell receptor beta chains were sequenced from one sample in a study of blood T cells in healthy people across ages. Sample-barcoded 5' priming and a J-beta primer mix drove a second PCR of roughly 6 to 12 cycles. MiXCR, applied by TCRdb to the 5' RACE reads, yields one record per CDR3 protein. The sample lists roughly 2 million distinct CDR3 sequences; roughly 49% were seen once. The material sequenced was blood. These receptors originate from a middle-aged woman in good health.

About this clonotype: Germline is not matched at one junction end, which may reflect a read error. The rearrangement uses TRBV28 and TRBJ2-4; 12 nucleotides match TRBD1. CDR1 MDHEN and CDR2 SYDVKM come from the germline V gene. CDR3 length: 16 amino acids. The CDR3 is CVSTQSGTGGMHIQYF. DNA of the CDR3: TGTGTCAGCACCCAATCCGGGACAGGGGGCATGCACATTCAGTACTTC.

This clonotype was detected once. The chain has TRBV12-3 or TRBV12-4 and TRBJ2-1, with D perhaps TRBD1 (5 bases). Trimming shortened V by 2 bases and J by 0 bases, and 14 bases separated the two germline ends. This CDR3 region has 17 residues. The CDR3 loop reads CASSLIAGRSSYNEQFF. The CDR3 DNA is TGTGCCAGCAGTTTAATTGCAGGGCGGAGCTCCTACAATGAGCAGTTCTTC.

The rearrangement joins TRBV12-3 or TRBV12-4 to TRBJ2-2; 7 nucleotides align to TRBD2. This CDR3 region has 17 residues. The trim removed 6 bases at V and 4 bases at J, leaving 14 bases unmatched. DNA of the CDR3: TGTGCCAGCAGATCCCCGGCGGTAGCGGGTCCCACCGGGGAGCTGTTTTTT. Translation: CASRSPAVAGPTGELFF.

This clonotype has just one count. The CDR3 protein is CASSLAAGQTYNEQFF. CDR3 coding DNA: TGTGCCAGCAGCTTAGCGGCAGGACAGACCTACAATGAGCAGTTCTTC. J is TRBJ2-1 and V is TRBV11-2, with a possible D match to TRBD1 (6 bases). The CDR3 contains 16 residues. Deletions cut 1 base from V and 2 bases from J, with 12 bases between. CDR1 and CDR2 from the germline V gene are SGHAT and FQNNGV.

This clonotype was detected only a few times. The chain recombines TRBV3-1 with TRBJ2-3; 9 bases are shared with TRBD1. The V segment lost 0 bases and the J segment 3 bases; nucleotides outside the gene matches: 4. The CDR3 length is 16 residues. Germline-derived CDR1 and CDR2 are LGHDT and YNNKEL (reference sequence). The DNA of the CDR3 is TGTGCCAGCAGCCAAGAAACAGGGGGCCTGACAGATACGCAGTATTTT. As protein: CASSQETGGLTDTQYF.

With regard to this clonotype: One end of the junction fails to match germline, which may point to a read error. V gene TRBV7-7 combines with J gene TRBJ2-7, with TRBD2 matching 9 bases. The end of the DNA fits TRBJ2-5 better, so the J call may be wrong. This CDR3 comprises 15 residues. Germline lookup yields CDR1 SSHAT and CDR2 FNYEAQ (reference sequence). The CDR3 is CASSPGLASEETQYF. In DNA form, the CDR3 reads TGTGCTAGCAGCCCCGGACTAGCGTCTGAAGAGACCCAGTACTTC.

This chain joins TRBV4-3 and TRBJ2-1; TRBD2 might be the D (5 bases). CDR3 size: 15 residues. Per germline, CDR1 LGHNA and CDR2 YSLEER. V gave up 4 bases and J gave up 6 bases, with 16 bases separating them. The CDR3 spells CASSLNRGGVNEQFF. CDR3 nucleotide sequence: TGCGCCAGCAGCCTGAACCGGGGTGGAGTCAATGAGCAGTTCTTC.

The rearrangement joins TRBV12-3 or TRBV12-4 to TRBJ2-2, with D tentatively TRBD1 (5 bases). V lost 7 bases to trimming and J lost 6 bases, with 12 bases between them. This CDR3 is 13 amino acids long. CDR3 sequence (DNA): TGTGCCAGCATTCCAGGGCTTTCCGGGGAGCTGTTTTTT. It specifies CASIPGLSGELFF.

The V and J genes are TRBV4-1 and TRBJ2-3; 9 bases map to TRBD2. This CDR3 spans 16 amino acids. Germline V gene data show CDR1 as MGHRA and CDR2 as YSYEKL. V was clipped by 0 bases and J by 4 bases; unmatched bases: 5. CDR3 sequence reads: CASSQDWGGGADTQYF. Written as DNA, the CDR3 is TGCGCCAGCAGCCAAGATTGGGGCGGGGGGGCAGATACGCAGTATTTT.

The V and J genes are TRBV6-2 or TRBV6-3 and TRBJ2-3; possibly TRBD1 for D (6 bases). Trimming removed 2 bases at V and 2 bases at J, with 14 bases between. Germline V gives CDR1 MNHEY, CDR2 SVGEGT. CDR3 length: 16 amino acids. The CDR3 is CASSYRPTGYTDTQYF. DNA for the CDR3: TGTGCCAGCAGTTACAGGCCTACAGGGTACACAGATACGCAGTATTTT.

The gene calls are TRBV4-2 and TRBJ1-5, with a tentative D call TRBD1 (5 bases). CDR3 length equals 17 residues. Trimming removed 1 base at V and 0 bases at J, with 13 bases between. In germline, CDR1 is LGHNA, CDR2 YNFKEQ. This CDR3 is CASSQGQPGNSNQPQHF. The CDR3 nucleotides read TGTGCCAGCAGCCAAGGACAGCCCGGGAATAGCAATCAGCCCCAGCATTTT.